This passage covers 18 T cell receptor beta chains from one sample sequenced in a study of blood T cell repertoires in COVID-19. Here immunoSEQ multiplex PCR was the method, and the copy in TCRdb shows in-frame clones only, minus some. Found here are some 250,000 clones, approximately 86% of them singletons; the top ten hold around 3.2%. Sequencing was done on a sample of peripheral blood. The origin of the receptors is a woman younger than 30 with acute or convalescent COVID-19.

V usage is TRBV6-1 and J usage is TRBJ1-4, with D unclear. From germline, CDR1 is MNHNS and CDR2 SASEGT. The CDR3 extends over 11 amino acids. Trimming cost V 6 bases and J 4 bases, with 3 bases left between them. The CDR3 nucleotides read TGTGCCAGCAGACATAATGAAAAACTGTTTTTT. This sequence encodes CASRHNEKLFF.

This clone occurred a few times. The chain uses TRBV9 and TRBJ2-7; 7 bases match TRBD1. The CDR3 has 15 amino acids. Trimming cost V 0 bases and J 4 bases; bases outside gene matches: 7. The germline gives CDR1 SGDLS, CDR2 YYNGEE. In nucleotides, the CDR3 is TGTGCCAGCAGCGTAGGACAGGGTGACGCGTACGAGCAGTACTTC. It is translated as CASSVGQGDAYEQYF.

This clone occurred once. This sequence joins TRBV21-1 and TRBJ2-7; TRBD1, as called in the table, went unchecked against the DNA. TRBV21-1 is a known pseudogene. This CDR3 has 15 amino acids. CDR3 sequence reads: CASSKFPDSSYEQYF. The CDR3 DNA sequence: TGTGCCAGCAGCAAATTTCCTGACAGCTCCTACGAGCAGTACTTC.

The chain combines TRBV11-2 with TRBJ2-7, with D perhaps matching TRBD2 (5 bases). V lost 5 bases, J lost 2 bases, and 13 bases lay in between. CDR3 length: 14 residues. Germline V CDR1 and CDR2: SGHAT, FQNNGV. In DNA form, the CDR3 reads TGTGCCAGCAGCGAACGAGCGGTAGCCTACGAGCAGTACTTC. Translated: CASSERAVAYEQYF.

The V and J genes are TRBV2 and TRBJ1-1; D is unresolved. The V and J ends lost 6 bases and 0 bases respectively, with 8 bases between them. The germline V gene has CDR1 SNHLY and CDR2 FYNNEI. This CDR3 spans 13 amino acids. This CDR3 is CASSSQLNTEAFF. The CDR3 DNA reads TGTGCCAGCAGCTCACAGTTGAACACTGAAGCTTTCTTT. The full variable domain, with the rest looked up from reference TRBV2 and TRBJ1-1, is EPEVTQTPSHQVTQMGQEVILRCVPISNHLYFYWYRQILGQKVEFLVSFYNNEISEKSEIFDDQFSVERPDGSNFTLKIRSTKLEDSAMYFCASSSQLNTEAFFGQGTRLTVV.

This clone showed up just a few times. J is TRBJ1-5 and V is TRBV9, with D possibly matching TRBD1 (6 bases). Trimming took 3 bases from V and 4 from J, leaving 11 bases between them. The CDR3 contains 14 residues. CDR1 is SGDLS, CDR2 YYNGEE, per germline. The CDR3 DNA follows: TGTGCCAGCAGCGCCGGGACACTGAATCAGCCCCAGCATTTT. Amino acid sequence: CASSAGTLNQPQHF.

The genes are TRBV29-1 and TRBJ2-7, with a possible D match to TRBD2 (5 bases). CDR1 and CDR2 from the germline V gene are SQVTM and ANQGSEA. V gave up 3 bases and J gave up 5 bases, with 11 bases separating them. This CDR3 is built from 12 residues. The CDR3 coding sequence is TGCAGCGTTGAGGCAGGAGGCCACGAGCAGTACTTC. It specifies CSVEAGGHEQYF.

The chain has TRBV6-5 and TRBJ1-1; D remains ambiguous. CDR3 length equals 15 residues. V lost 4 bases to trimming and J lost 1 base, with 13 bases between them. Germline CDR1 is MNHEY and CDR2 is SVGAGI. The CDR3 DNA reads TGTGCCAGCAGTTCCGCTAGGAGTGGGAACACTGAAGCTTTCTTT. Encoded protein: CASSSARSGNTEAFF.

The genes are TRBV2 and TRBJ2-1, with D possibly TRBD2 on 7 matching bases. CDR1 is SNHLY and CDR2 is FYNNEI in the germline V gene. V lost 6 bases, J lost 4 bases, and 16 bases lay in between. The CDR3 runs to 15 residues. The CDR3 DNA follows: TGTGCCAGCAGATATATGAGGGGGGGTTACAATGAGCAGTTCTTC. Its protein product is CASRYMRGGYNEQFF.

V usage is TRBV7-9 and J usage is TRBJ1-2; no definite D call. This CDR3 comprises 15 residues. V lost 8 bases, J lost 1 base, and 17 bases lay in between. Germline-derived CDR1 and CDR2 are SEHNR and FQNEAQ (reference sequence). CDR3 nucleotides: TGTGCCAGCGAACCAACGAAGACGGGTAACTATGGCTACACCTTC. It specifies CASEPTKTGNYGYTF.

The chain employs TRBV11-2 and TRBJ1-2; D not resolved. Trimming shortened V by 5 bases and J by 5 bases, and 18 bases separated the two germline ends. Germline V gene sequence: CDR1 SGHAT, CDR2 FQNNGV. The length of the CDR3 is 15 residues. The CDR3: CASSPRSVVFYGYTF. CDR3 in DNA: TGTGCCAGCAGCCCCCGGTCGGTAGTCTTTTATGGCTACACCTTC.

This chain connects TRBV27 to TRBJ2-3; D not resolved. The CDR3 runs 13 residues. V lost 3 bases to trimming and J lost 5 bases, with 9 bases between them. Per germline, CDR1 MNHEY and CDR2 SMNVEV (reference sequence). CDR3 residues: CASSLRKRDTQYF. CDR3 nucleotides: TGTGCCAGCAGTTTGCGGAAAAGAGATACGCAGTATTTT.

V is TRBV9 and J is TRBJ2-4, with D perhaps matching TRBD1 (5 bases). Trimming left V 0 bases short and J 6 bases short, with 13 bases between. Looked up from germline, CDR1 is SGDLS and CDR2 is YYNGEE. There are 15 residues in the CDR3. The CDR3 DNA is TGTGCCAGCAGCGTAGAGGGCAGGGTCGGAAACATTCAGTACTTC. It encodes CASSVEGRVGNIQYF.

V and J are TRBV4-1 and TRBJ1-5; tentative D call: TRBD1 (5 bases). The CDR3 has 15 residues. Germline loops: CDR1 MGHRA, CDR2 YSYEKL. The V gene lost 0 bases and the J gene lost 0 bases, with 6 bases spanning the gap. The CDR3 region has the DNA TGCGCCAGCAGCCAAGAAGACAGTAGCAATCAGCCCCAGCATTTT. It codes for CASSQEDSSNQPQHF.

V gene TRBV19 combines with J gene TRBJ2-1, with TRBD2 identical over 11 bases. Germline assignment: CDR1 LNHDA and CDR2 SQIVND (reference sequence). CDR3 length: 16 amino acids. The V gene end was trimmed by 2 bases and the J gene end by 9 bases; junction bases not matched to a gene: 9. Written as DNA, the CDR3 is TGTGCCAGTAGTATACAACTAGCGGGAGCTTCTGGTGAGCAGTTCTTC. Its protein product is CASSIQLAGASGEQFF.

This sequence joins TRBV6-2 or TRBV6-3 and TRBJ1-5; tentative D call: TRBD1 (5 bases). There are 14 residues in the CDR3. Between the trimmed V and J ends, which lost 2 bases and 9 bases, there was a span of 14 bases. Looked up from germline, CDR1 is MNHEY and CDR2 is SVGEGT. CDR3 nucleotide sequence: TGTGCCAGCAGTTACGCGGGACGTAGGATGCCCCAGCATTTT. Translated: CASSYAGRRMPQHF.

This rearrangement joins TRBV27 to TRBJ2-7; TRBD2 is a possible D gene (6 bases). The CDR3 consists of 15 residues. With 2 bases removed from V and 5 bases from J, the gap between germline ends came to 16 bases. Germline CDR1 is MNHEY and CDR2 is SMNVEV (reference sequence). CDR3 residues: CASSLLAREVDEQYF. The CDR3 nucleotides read TGTGCCAGCAGTTTACTAGCGCGGGAAGTAGACGAGCAGTACTTC.

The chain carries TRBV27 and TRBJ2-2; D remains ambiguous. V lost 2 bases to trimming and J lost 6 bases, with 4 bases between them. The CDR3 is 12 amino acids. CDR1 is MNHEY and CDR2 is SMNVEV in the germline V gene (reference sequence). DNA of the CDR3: TGTGCCAGCAGTTTACCGGCCGGGGAGCTGTTTTTT. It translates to CASSLPAGELFF.